The 6 T cell receptor beta chains presented below share a single source sample, sequenced in a study of T-cell reconstitution after alpha-beta-depleted transplantation in children. During its preparation, the TCRbeta library received unique molecular identifiers. TCRdb redid the calling of the PCR reads with MiXCR, one entry per CDR3 protein. The table has about 1,000,000 distinct CDR3 sequences, about 31% seen once; the top ten hold roughly 31%. The specimen was PBMCs, mostly from graft donor cells, collected 360 days after TCRalphabeta/CD19-depleted stem cell transplant. These receptors all come from a boy younger than two who had a stem cell transplant for SCID, so the T cells may come from the graft donor.

This sequence joins TRBV7-2 and TRBJ2-2; D ambiguous. The CDR3 loop spans 15 amino acids. Germline V lookup: CDR1 SGHTA, CDR2 FQGNSA. Trimming removed 6 bases from V and 4 bases from J, with 15 bases in between. DNA for the CDR3: TGTGCCAGCAGTCTAGTAGGGTTCGGCACCGGGGAGCTGTTTTTT. As protein: CASSLVGFGTGELFF. The complete variable domain, with remaining parts taken from reference TRBV7-2 and TRBJ2-2, reads GAGVSQSPSNKVTEKGKDVELRCDPISGHTALYWYRQSLGQGLEFLIYFQGNSAPDKSGLPSDRFSAERTGGSVSTLTIQRTQQEDSAVYLCASSLVGFGTGELFFGEGSRLTVL.

The table lists this clonotype with a few counts. The rearrangement uses TRBV12-3 or TRBV12-4 and TRBJ2-7, with a possible D match to TRBD1 (6 bases). This CDR3 has 14 amino acids. V was shortened by 6 bases and J by 3 bases, with 15 bases between the two germline ends. CDR3 region: CASRRQANYYEQYF. In DNA, the CDR3 is TGTGCCAGCAGACGACAGGCAAATTACTACGAGCAGTACTTC.

The rearrangement joins TRBV7-3 to TRBJ2-3, with D possibly being TRBD2 (7 bases). V lost 5 bases and J lost 4, with 16 bases in between. This CDR3 is built from 15 residues. Germline V CDR1 and CDR2: SGHTA, FQGTGA. CDR3 nucleotides: TGTGCCAGCAGCCGCGGGGGCCCCGAAGCAGATACGCAGTATTTT. It encodes CASSRGGPEADTQYF. The full variable domain, with the rest looked up from reference TRBV7-3 and TRBJ2-3, is GAGVSQTPSNKVTEKGKYVELRCDPISGHTALYWYRQSLGQGPEFLIYFQGTGAADDSGLPNDRFFAVRPEGSVSTLKIQRTERGDSAVYLCASSRGGPEADTQYFGPGTRLTVL.

In this sample, this clonotype turned up a few times. J is TRBJ2-1 and V is TRBV15; 7 bases map to TRBD2. J gave up 2 bases and V 0 bases, and 4 bases lay outside the gene matches. The germline gives CDR1 LNHNV, CDR2 YYDKDF (reference sequence). The CDR3 runs to 16 residues. The CDR3 protein is CATSRDLGLAYNEQFF. The CDR3, as DNA: TGTGCCACCAGCAGAGATCTTGGACTAGCCTACAATGAGCAGTTCTTC.

The CDR3 loop reads CASSHGTVSYEQYF. The CDR3 coding sequence is TGTGCCAGCAGCCACGGGACAGTCTCCTACGAGCAGTACTTC. The genes are TRBV3-1 and TRBJ2-7, with TRBD1 identical over 7 bases. Trimming cost V 3 bases and J 0 bases; bases outside gene matches: 2. The CDR3 runs 14 residues. Germline lookup yields CDR1 LGHDT and CDR2 YNNKEL (reference sequence).

This clonotype showed up just a few times. The chain recombines TRBV7-2 with TRBJ1-4; no clear D. Per the germline V gene, CDR1 is SGHTA and CDR2 is FQGNSA. Deletions cut 6 bases from V and 1 base from J, with 12 bases between. The CDR3 covers 15 residues. The CDR3 DNA reads TGTGCCAGCAGTTTTAGACGGCTAACTAATGAAAAACTGTTTTTT. Protein sequence: CASSFRRLTNEKLFF.